This entry features one T cell receptor (beta chain) sequence. Measured with immunoSEQ multiplex PCR; TCRdb has only the in-frame clones, and not every one. This table has roughly 50,000 clones, roughly 90% appearing once. The record originates from a study of OX40 agonist ivuxolimab in advanced cancers. The CDR3 is made up of 11 amino acids. Germline V gene data show CDR1 as SGHVS and CDR2 as FQNEAQ. Trimming shortened V by 5 bases and J by 7 bases, and 9 bases separated the two germline ends. The genes are TRBV7-8 and TRBJ2-7; possibly TRBD1 for D (6 bases). Sequences were derived from CD4+ or CD8+ T cells sorted from blood, sampled in a trial of the OX40 agonist ivuxolimab. This receptor was identified in an adult with an advanced solid tumor such as melanoma, head and neck, liver or kidney cancer. CDR3 DNA: TGTGCCAGCAGCCGTCAGGGGGAGCAGTACTTC. Translating gives CASSRQGEQYF. The full variable domain, in which reference TRBV7-8 and TRBJ2-7 provide the parts outside the CDR3, is GAGVSQSPRYKVAKRGQDVALRCDPISGHVSLFWYQQALGQGPEFLTYFQNEAQLDKSGLPSDRFFAERPEGSVSTLKIQRTQQEDSAVYLCASSRQGEQYFGPGTRLTVT.